This T cell receptor (beta chain) was sequenced during a study of control samples from healthy donors and cancer patients. The CDR3 sequence is 13 residues long. Germline V CDR1 and CDR2: SEHNR, FQNEAQ (reference sequence). V was shortened by 6 bases and J by 3 bases, with 9 bases between the two germline ends. TCRdb's table, derived via immunoSEQ multiplex PCR, lists solely in-frame clones and lacks some. The sample includes about 99,000 clones, 80% to 90% of them seen just once. The clonotype was recovered from a man in his 60s with lung cancer. The chain carries TRBV7-9 and TRBJ1-5; D call uncertain. Sequenced sample: PBMCs. The CDR3 bases are TGTGCCAGCAGTCTCCGGGACAATCAGCCCCAGCATTTT. This translates into CASSLRDNQPQHF.